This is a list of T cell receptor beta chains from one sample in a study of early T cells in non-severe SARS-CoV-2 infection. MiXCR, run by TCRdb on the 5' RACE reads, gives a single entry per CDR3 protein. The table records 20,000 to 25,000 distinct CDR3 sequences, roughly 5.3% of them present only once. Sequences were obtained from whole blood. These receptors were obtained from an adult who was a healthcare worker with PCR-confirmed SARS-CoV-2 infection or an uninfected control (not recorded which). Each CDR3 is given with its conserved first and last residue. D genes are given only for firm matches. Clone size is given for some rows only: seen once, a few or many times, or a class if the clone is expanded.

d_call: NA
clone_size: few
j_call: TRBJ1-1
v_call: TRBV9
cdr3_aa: CASSVGRGQNTEAFF
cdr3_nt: TGTGCCAGCAGCGTAGGTCGGGGTCAGAACACTGAAGCTTTCTTT

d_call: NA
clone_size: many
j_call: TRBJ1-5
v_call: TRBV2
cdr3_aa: CASSVKGVGQPQHF
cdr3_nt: TGTGCCAGCAGTGTTAAGGGTGTGGGTCAGCCCCAGCATTTT

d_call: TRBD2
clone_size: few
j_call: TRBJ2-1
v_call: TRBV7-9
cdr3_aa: CASSLGTSGGNEQFF
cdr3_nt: TGTGCCAGCAGCTTGGGGACTAGCGGGGGTAATGAGCAGTTCTTC

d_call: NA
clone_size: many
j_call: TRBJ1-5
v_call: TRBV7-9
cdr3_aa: CASSLAGGNQPQHF
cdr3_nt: TGTGCCAGCAGCTTAGCCGGCGGCAATCAGCCCCAGCATTTT

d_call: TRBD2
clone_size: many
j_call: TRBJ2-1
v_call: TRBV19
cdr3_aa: CASSTSGGAVNEQFF
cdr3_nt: TGTGCCAGTAGTACTAGCGGGGGGGCGGTCAATGAGCAGTTCTTC

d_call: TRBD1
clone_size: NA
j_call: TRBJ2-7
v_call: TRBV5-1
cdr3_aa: CASSFQGDVVYEQYF
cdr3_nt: TGCGCCAGCAGCTTTCAGGGGGACGTGGTCTACGAGCAGTACTTC

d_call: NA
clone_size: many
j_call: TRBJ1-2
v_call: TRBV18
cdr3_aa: CASSPALGEEGYTF
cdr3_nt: TGTGCCAGCTCACCCGCACTGGGTGAGGAAGGCTACACCTTC

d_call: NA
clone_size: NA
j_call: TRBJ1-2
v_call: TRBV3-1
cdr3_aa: CASSQVSVTNYGYTF
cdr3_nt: TGTGCCAGCAGCCAAGTCTCAGTTACTAACTATGGCTACACCTTC

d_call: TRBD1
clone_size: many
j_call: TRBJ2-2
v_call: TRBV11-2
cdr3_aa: CAGDSLLNTGELFF
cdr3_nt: TGTGCCGGGGACAGCCTATTGAACACCGGGGAGCTGTTTTTT

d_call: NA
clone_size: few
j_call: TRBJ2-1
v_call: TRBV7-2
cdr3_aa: CASSLGLRGHYNEQFF
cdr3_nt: TGTGCCAGCAGCTTAGGTTTACGGGGGCACTACAATGAGCAGTTCTTC

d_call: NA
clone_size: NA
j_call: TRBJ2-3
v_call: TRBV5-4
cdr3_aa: CASSLFNTQYF
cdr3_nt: TGTGCCAGCAGCTTATTTAATACGCAGTATTTT

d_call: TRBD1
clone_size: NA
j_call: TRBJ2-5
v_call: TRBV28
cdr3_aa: CASSLLTGGQETQYF
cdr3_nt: TGTGCCAGCAGTTTACTAACAGGGGGTCAAGAGACCCAGTACTTC

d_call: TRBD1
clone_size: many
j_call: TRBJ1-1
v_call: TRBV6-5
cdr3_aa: CASSYLDRGGAFF
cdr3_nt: TGTGCCAGCAGTTACCTTGACAGGGGGGGAGCTTTCTTT

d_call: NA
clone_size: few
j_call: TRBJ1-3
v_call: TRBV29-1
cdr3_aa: CSVRGSGNTIYF
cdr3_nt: TGCAGCGTCAGGGGATCTGGAAACACCATATATTTT

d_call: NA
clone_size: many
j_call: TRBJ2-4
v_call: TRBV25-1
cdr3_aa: CASSEYPGVIQYF
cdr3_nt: TGTGCCAGCAGTGAATATCCAGGGGTCATTCAGTACTTC

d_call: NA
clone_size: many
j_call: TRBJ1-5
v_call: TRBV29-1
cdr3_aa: CSVLTGVSNQPQHF
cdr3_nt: TGCAGCGTCCTGACAGGAGTTAGCAATCAGCCCCAGCATTTT

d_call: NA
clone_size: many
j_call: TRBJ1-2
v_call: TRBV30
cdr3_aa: CAWSVRINYGYTF
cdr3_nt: TGTGCCTGGAGTGTAAGGATTAACTATGGCTACACCTTC